This TCR beta chain was sequenced in a study of blood T cell repertoires in COVID-19. Individuals drawn from around 24 US areas were about 18 to 90 years old. V shed 4 bases and J shed 7 bases, with 13 bases lying between them. CDR3 length: 14 residues. Germline lookup yields CDR1 LNHDA and CDR2 SQIVND (reference sequence). Libraries were prepared by immunoSEQ multiplex PCR; TCRdb keeps only in-frame clonotypes and omits some of them. The sample includes about 300,000 clones, 85% seen only once; the top ten take around 1.9%. The sequenced sample consisted of PBMCs or T cells enriched from blood (not recorded which). This receptor was identified in a woman aged 25 to 39 who had been exposed to COVID-19. This chain uses TRBV19 with TRBJ1-4; D is possibly TRBD1 (5 bases). CDR3 region: CASSTQGVVEKLFF. The CDR3 DNA reads TGTGCCAGTAGTACCCAAGGGGTTGTTGAAAAACTGTTTTTT.